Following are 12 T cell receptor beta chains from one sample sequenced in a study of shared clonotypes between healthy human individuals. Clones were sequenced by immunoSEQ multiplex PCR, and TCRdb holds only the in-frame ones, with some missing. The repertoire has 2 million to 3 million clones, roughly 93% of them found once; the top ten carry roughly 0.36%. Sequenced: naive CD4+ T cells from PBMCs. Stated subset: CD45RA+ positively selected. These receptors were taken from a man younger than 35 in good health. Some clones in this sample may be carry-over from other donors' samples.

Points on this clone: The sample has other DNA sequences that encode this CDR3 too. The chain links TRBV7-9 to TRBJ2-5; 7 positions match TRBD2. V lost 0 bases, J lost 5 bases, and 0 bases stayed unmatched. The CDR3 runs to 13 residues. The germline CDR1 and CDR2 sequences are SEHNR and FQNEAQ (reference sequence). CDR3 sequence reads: CASSLAGGETQYF. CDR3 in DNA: TGTGCCAGCAGCTTAGCGGGAGGGGAGACCCAGTACTTC.

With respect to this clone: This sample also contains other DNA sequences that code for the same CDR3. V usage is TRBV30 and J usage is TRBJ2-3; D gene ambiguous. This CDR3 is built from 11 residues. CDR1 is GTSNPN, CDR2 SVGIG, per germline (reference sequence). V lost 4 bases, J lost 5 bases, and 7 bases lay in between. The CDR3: CAWTGGDTQYF. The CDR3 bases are TGTGCCTGGACTGGTGGAGATACGCAGTATTTT.

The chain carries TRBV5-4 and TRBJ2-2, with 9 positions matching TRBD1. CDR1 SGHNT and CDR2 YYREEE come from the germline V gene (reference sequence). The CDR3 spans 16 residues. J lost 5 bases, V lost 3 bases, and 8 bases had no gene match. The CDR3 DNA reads TGTGCCAGCAGCTCCCAGGGACAGGGATATACCGGGGAGCTGTTTTTT. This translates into CASSSQGQGYTGELFF.

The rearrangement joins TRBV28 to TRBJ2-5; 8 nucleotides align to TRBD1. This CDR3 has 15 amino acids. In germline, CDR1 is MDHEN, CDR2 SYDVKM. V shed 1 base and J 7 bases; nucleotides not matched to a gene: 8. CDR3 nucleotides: TGTGCCAGCAGTTTATCAGGGGGCCCAGTAGGGACCCAGTACTTC. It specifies CASSLSGGPVGTQYF. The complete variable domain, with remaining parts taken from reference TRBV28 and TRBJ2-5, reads DVKVTQSSRYLVKRTGEKVFLECVQDMDHENMFWYRQDPGLGLRLIYFSYDVKMKEKGDIPEGYSVSREKKERFSLILESASTNQTSMYLCASSLSGGPVGTQYFGPGTRLLVL.

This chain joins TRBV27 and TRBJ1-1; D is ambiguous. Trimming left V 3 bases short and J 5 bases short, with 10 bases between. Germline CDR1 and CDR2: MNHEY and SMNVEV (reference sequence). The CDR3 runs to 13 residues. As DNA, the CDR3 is TGTGCCAGCAGTTTCCGAAGGGCTACTGAAGCTTTCTTT. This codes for CASSFRRATEAFF.

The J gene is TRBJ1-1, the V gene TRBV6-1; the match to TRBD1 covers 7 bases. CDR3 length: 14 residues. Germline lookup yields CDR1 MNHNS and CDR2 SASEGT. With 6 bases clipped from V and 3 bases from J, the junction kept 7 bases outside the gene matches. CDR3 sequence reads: CASSPPRGDTEAFF. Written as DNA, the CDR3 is TGTGCCAGCAGCCCGCCCAGGGGGGACACTGAAGCTTTCTTT.

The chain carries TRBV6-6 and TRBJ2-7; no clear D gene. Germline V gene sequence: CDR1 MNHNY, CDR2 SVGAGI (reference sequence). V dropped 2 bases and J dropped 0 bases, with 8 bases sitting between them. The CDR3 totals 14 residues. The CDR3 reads CASSYLQNSYEQYF. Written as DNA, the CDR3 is TGTGCCAGCAGTTACCTACAGAACTCCTACGAGCAGTACTTC.

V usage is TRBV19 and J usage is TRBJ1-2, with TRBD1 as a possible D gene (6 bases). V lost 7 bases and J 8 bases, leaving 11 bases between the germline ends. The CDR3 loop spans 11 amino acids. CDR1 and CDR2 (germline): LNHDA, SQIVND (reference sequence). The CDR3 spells CASKTGNGYTF. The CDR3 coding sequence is TGTGCCAGTAAGACAGGCAACGGCTACACCTTC.

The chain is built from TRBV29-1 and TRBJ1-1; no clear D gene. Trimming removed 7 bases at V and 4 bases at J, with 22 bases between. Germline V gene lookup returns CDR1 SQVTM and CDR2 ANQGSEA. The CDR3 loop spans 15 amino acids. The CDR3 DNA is TGCAGCGCAATGGGCGCAGCCCCACGGGTCACTGAAGCTTTCTTT. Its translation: CSAMGAAPRVTEAFF.

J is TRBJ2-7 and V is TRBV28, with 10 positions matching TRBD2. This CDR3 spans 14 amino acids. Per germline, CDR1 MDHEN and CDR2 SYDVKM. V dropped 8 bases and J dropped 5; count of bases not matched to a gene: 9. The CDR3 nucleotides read TGTGCCAGCCAGTCTAGCGGGAGTCCCCACGAGCAGTACTTC. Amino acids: CASQSSGSPHEQYF.

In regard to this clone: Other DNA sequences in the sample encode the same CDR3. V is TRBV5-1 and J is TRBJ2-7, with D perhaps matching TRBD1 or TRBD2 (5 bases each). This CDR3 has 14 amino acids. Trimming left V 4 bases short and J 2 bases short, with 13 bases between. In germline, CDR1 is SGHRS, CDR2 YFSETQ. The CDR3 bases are TGCGCCAGCAGCCTGGGGACGGCACCCTACGAGCAGTACTTC. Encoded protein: CASSLGTAPYEQYF.

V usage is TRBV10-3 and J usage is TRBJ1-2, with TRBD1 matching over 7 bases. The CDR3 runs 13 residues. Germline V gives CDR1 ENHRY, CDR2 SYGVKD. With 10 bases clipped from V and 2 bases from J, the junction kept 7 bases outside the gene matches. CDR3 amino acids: CATRGQSNYGYTF. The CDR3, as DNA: TGTGCCACGAGGGGGCAGTCCAACTATGGCTACACCTTC.